Below, 27 T cell receptor beta chains from the same sample are listed, as sequenced in a study of blood T cells in healthy people across ages. PCR was performed a second time for about 7 to 11 cycles using a sample-barcoded 5' primer and a J-beta primer mix. TCRdb itself ran the 5' RACE reads through MiXCR, one entry per CDR3 protein. The table shows hundreds of thousands of distinct CDR3 sequences, with 32% occurring only once. The source material was blood. All receptors come from an elderly woman in good health.

J is TRBJ2-3 and V is TRBV5-4; D may be TRBD1 (6 bases). The CDR3 spans 16 residues. V lost 4 bases and J lost 5, with 20 bases in between. Germline V gives CDR1 SGHNT, CDR2 YYREEE (reference sequence). The CDR3 region is CASSLDQGRLGDTQYF. The CDR3 DNA reads TGTGCCAGCAGCCTTGATCAGGGGCGTTTGGGAGATACGCAGTATTTT.

V and J are TRBV5-1 and TRBJ1-1, with D uncertain. CDR1 and CDR2 (germline): SGHRS, YFSETQ. V dropped 1 base and J dropped 1 base, with 11 bases sitting between them. The CDR3 extends over 15 amino acids. The CDR3 is CASSLKGAPNTEAFF. In DNA, the CDR3 is TGCGCCAGCAGCTTGAAAGGAGCCCCGAACACTGAAGCTTTCTTT.

This clonotype has ten or more counts. The rearrangement links TRBV4-2 to TRBJ2-1; 9 bases agree with TRBD2. V dropped 1 base and J dropped 6; count of bases not matched to a gene: 4. The germline V gene has CDR1 LGHNA and CDR2 YNFKEQ. This CDR3 is 15 amino acids long. CDR3 DNA: TGTGCCAGCAGCCAAGGAGGCGGGGGGGCCAATGAGCAGTTCTTC. This translates into CASSQGGGGANEQFF.

V gene TRBV21-1 combines with J gene TRBJ1-1. TRBV21-1 is an annotated pseudogene. The CDR3 is made up of 16 amino acids. The DNA of the CDR3 is TGTGCCAGCAGCAAACCAGGTCTAGCCATGAACACTGAAGCTTTCTTT. Translated, it gives CASSKPGLAMNTEAFF.

At least ten counts were recorded for this clonotype. The rearrangement joins TRBV5-1 to TRBJ2-1; TRBD2 aligns across 15 bases. Germline assignment: CDR1 SGHRS and CDR2 YFSETQ. The CDR3 is made up of 15 amino acids. The J segment lost 7 bases and the V segment lost 3 bases, leaving 2 bases of the junction unmatched. The DNA for the CDR3 is TGCGCCAGCAGCTGGGGACTAGCGGGGGGAAATGAGCAGTTCTTC. Amino acid sequence: CASSWGLAGGNEQFF.

The sample holds a few counts of this clonotype. This rearrangement joins TRBV3-1 to TRBJ2-1, with D maybe TRBD2 (5 bases). This CDR3 contains 13 residues. The V end was cut by 1 base, the J end by 5 bases, with 6 bases between. Germline CDR1 reads LGHDT; CDR2 reads YNNKEL (reference sequence). CDR3 sequence reads: CASSQAGDNEQFF. Here the CDR3 DNA reads TGTGCCAGCAGCCAAGCCGGGGACAATGAGCAGTTCTTC.

This chain links TRBV20-1 with TRBJ1-5, with TRBD1 as a possible D gene (6 bases). V shed 6 bases and J shed 6 bases, with 15 bases lying between them. The CDR3 loop spans 13 amino acids. Germline CDR1 reads DFQATT; CDR2 reads SNEGSKA (reference sequence). The DNA for the CDR3 is TGCAGTGCCAACCCCACAGGGATTCAGCCCCAGCATTTT. Its protein is CSANPTGIQPQHF.

This clonotype was seen more than once but under ten times. The chain links TRBV4-1 to TRBJ2-2; unclear D gene. This CDR3 region has 16 residues. CDR1 is MGHRA, CDR2 YSYEKL, per germline. The ends were cut back, 1 base at V and 0 bases at J, with 9 bases in the middle. The CDR3 DNA is TGCGCCAGCAGCCAAGTTGTCACCGCGAACACCGGGGAGCTGTTTTTT. It specifies CASSQVVTANTGELFF.

Comments on this clonotype: A much larger clone sits a single nucleotide away, making a read error possible. The chain combines TRBV15 with TRBJ2-3; D is possibly TRBD1 or TRBD2 (7 bases each). The CDR3 spans 16 residues. Germline V gives CDR1 LNHNV, CDR2 YYDKDF (reference sequence). This chain's CDR3 is CATSRRGGGGTDPQYF. CDR3 DNA sequence: TGTGCCACCAGCAGGAGGGGAGGGGGCGGTACAGATCCGCAGTATTTT.

About this clonotype itself: It may be a read error: a sequence one base away is much more abundant. This chain links TRBV5-1 with TRBJ2-3, with D perhaps TRBD2 (6 bases). The ends were cut back, 1 base at V and 10 bases at J, with 13 bases in the middle. Germline V gene sequence: CDR1 SGHRS, CDR2 YFSETQ. The CDR3 has 13 residues. For the CDR3, the DNA is TGCGCCAGCAGCTTGTTGACTGGCGGGGCGCAGTATTTT. Translated: CASSLLTGGAQYF.

V and J are TRBV18 and TRBJ1-2; the D gene is possibly TRBD1 (5 bases). Germline CDR1 and CDR2: KGHSH and LQKENI. The V gene lost 4 bases and the J gene lost 4 bases, with 16 bases spanning the gap. The CDR3 has 15 amino acids. CDR3: CASSQVIDSGYGYTF. In DNA form, the CDR3 reads TGTGCCAGCTCACAAGTAATCGACAGCGGCTATGGCTACACCTTC.

Comments on this clonotype: One junction end does not reproduce the germline sequence, and a read error may be involved. The genes are TRBV4-2 and TRBJ1-4; D is possibly TRBD1 (5 bases). Germline assignment: CDR1 LGHNA and CDR2 YNFKEQ. This CDR3 region has 18 residues. The CDR3 spells CANSQGLPGTGSNEKLFF. Written as DNA, the CDR3 is TGTGCCAACAGCCAAGGTCTGCCGGGGACGGGGTCTAATGAAAAACTGTTTTTT.

For this clonotype: A much larger clone differs by one base, so this may be a read error. The DNA of the CDR3 is TGTGCCAGCAGTTTAGGGACGGCGAATGAAGAACTGTTTTTT. Amino acids: CASSLGTANEELFF. The chain carries TRBV28 and TRBJ1-4, with a possible D match to TRBD1 (5 bases). The CDR3 loop spans 14 amino acids. The germline V gene encodes CDR1 MDHEN and CDR2 SYDVKM.

Comments on this clonotype: A much larger clone differs from this one at a single base, so this may be a read error. V usage is TRBV20-1 and J usage is TRBJ1-2, with D unresolved. Looked up from germline, CDR1 is DFQATT and CDR2 is SNEGSKA (reference sequence). This CDR3 contains 15 residues. V dropped 7 bases and J dropped 8 bases, with 26 bases sitting between them. The CDR3 DNA is TGCAGTGTTAGTATGAAAAGCCCTGTAGGAGGGGGCTACACCTTC. Encoded protein: CSVSMKSPVGGGYTF.

A remark on this clonotype: A much larger clone lies a single base off, so this may be a read error. The rearrangement joins TRBV9 to TRBJ2-7; D is unclear. The V end lost 3 bases, the J end lost 3 bases, and 13 bases lay between the germline ends. There are 14 residues in the CDR3. Per the germline V gene, CDR1 is SGDLS and CDR2 is YYNGEE. As DNA, the CDR3 is TGTGCCAGCAGCGGTGGAACAAATGGCTACGAGCAGTACTTC. Translating it yields CASSGGTNGYEQYF.

This clonotype appeared many times. V is TRBV3-1 and J is TRBJ2-5, with 12 bases lining up with TRBD2. The CDR3 runs to 15 residues. Trimming removed 6 bases from V and 5 bases from J; junction bases left unmatched: 7. Germline assignment: CDR1 LGHDT and CDR2 YNNKEL (reference sequence). The CDR3 reads CASRPGLAGSETQYF. CDR3 coding DNA: TGTGCCAGCAGACCGGGACTAGCGGGTTCTGAGACCCAGTACTTC.

Comment on this clonotype: A read error may explain this, as a much larger clone is one base away. CDR3: CSGETGVNTEAFF. The CDR3 nucleotides are TGCAGCGGTGAAACAGGGGTGAACACTGAAGCTTTCTTT. The genes are TRBV29-1 and TRBJ1-1; the match to TRBD1 covers 7 bases. This CDR3 has 13 residues. Per germline, CDR1 SQVTM and CDR2 ANQGSEA.

This clonotype came up many times. The chain is built from TRBV3-1 and TRBJ2-5, with 8 positions matching TRBD2. From germline, CDR1 is LGHDT and CDR2 YNNKEL (reference sequence). The CDR3 is 16 residues long. Trimming took 6 bases from V and 4 from J; bases not matched to a gene: 13. The CDR3 DNA reads as TGTGCCAGCAGACAACGGGGGGGATCCATCGGAGAGACCCAGTACTTC. Its protein is CASRQRGGSIGETQYF.

This clonotype has at least ten counts. The chain is built from TRBV28 and TRBJ1-2; tentative D call: TRBD1 (6 bases). Trimming took 4 bases from V and 1 from J, leaving 16 bases between them. Germline V gives CDR1 MDHEN, CDR2 SYDVKM. The CDR3 contains 16 residues. CDR3 DNA sequence: TGTGCCAGCAGTTCGATCCCAGGGGTAGTTAACTATGGCTACACCTTC. It specifies CASSSIPGVVNYGYTF.

This clonotype was counted at least ten times. CDR3 nucleotides: TGTGCCACCAGCAGAGGGGGGGGCGCGAGGGGTGGCTATGGCTACACCTTC. Translating gives CATSRGGGARGGYGYTF. This chain links TRBV15 with TRBJ1-2, with D possibly TRBD1 on 6 matching bases. Trimming stripped 1 base from V and 4 bases from J, with 19 bases between. The CDR3 extends over 17 amino acids. Germline values: CDR1 LNHNV, CDR2 YYDKDF (reference sequence).

J is TRBJ1-1 and V is TRBV27, with a weak D call TRBD1 (5 bases). CDR1 and CDR2 (germline): MNHEY, SMNVEV (reference sequence). V was clipped by 0 bases and J by 4 bases, with 15 bases between them. The CDR3 covers 16 residues. DNA for the CDR3: TGTGCCAGCAGTTTATCAACATTCGGCGACAGCACTGAAGCTTTCTTT. Amino acid sequence: CASSLSTFGDSTEAFF.

This clonotype was seen repeatedly, ten times or more. The gene calls are TRBV4-1 and TRBJ2-1; 9 nucleotides line up with TRBD1. The trim removed 4 bases at V and 13 bases at J, leaving 8 bases unmatched. Germline assignment: CDR1 MGHRA and CDR2 YSYEKL. There are 13 residues in the CDR3. The CDR3 DNA sequence: TGCGCCAGCAGCCTATCGACAGGGGGTCAACAGTTCTTC. It codes for CASSLSTGGQQFF.

The chain carries TRBV16 and TRBJ2-7; the D gene could be TRBD1 or TRBD2 (5 bases each). This CDR3 spans 14 amino acids. Looked up from germline, CDR1 is KGHSY and CDR2 is FQNENV. Trimming removed 2 bases from V and 3 bases from J, with 11 bases in between. The CDR3 region is CASSQGGQSYEQYF. CDR3 sequence (DNA): TGTGCCAGCAGCCAAGGGGGTCAGAGCTACGAGCAGTACTTC.

Of note for this clonotype: Compared with germline, one end of the junction differs, possibly owing to a read error. The CDR3 DNA reads TGCGCCATCAGCACGCGGCCAGAGACCGAGCAGTACTTC. Translation: CAISTRPETEQYF. V and J are TRBV5-1 and TRBJ2-5; unclear D gene. With the DNA end fitting TRBJ2-7 better, the J assignment may be wrong. The germline V gene has CDR1 SGHRS and CDR2 YFSETQ. This CDR3 contains 13 residues.

The V call is TRBV7-9, the J call TRBJ1-2, with D hard to call. The V end was cut by 1 base, the J end by 6 bases, with 12 bases between. The CDR3 contains 14 residues. In germline, CDR1 is SEHNR, CDR2 FQNEAQ (reference sequence). CDR3 region: CASSLGRTGHGYTF. CDR3 coding DNA: TGTGCCAGCAGCTTAGGAAGGACTGGTCATGGCTACACCTTC.

CDR3 loop: CASSRAINANTGELFF. CDR3 nucleotide sequence: TGTGCCAGCAGTAGAGCAATTAACGCGAACACCGGGGAGCTGTTTTTT. The chain employs TRBV6-5 and TRBJ2-2; no clear D gene. The V end lost 5 bases, the J end lost 0 bases, and 13 bases lay between the germline ends. The CDR3 has 16 residues. Germline CDR1 reads MNHEY; CDR2 reads SVGAGI.

Ten or more counts support this clonotype. V is TRBV29-1 and J is TRBJ1-2; 7 nucleotides agree with TRBD1. Germline trimming cut 6 bases from V and 7 bases from J; bases unmatched to any gene: 5. Germline V lookup: CDR1 SQVTM, CDR2 ANQGSEA. The CDR3 consists of 11 residues. This CDR3 reads CSVTGSSGYTF. As DNA, the CDR3 is TGCAGCGTGACAGGGTCGTCTGGCTACACCTTC.